This T cell receptor beta chain stems from a study of T cell repertoires in cytomegalovirus infection. This clonotype has a count of ten or more. Using its own MiXCR run on the reads, TCRdb lists one record per CDR3 protein. The repertoire holds 560,000 or so distinct CDR3 sequences, with 16% as singletons. The TCR sequence derives from a human donor in good health (CMV status not recorded). Some clones in this sample may be carry-over from other donors' samples. Input material: CD8+ T cells from PBMCs.

The CDR3 reads CASSDYRDDNEQFF. Written as DNA, the CDR3 is TGTGCCAGTAGTGACTACAGGGACGACAATGAGCAGTTCTTC. The genes are TRBV19 and TRBJ2-1; D may be TRBD1 (6 bases). The length of the CDR3 is 14 residues. The germline V gene has CDR1 LNHDA and CDR2 SQIVND (reference sequence). Trimming took off 5 bases at V and 5 bases at J, with 13 bases between the two ends.